This T cell receptor beta chain was found in a study of T cells expressing NK-cell markers. Background on the study: According to the study, TCR beta repertoires originated from sorted CD3+CD56+NKG2C+, CD3+CD56+NKG2C- and CD3+CD56-NKG2C+ T cells. General study results and limits: Researchers report these clonotypes also headed the CD3+CD56-NKG2C+ fraction in a handful of donors.

Notes on this clonotype: Its specificity is unknown.

The germline gives CDR1 DFQATT, CDR2 SNEGSKA (reference sequence). The CDR3 sequence is 14 residues long. With the 5' RACE reads reprocessed, TCRdb shows one record per CDR3 protein and no DNA. This repertoire includes around 100,000 distinct CDR3 sequences. V gene TRBV20-1 combines with J gene TRBJ2-1; checking the TCRdb D call of TRBD2 is not possible without DNA. This TCR was sampled from a woman between 18 and 75 years old in good health. The sequencing sample was made of blood T cells: a sorted CD56 or NKG2C T cell subset, CD4+ or CD8+ T cells, or bulk PBMC T cells (not recorded which). This chain's CDR3 is CSAISGGEYNEQFF.